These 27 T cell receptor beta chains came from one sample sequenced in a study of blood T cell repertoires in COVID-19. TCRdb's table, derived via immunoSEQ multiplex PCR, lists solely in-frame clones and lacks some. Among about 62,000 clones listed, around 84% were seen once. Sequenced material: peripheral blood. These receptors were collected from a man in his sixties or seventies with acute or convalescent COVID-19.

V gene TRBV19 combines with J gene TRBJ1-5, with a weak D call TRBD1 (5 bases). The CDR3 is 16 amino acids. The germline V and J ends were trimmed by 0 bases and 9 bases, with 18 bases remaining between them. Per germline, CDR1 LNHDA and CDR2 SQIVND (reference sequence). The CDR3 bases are TGTGCCAGTAGTATAGATTTCGGTGGGAGCGGGGGGCCCCAGCATTTT. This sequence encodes CASSIDFGGSGGPQHF.

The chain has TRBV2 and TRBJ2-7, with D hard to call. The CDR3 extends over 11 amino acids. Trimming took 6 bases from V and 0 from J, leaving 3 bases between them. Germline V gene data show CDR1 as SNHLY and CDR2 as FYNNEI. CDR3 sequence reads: CASSSSYEQYF. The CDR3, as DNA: TGTGCCAGCAGCAGCTCCTACGAGCAGTACTTC.

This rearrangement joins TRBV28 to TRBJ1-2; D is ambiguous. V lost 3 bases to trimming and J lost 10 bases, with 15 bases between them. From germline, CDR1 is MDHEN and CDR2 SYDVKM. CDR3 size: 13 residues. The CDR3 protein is CASSFPGGMVYTF. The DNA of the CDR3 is TGTGCCAGCAGTTTCCCAGGAGGGATGGTCTACACCTTC.

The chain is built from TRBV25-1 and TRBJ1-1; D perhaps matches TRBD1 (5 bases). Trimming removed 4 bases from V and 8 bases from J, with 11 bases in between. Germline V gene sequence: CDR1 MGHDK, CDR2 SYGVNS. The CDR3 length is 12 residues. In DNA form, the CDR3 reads TGTGCCAGCAGTGCCTATAGGGGAGAAGCTTTCTTT. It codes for CASSAYRGEAFF.

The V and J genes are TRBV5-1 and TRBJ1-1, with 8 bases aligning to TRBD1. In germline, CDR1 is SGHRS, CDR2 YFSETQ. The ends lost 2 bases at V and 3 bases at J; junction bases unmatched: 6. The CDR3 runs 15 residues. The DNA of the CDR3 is TGCGCCAGCAGCTTTTTCACAGGGGGAGACACTGAAGCTTTCTTT. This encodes CASSFFTGGDTEAFF.

The CDR3 DNA is TGTGCCAGTGCGGAGGCTAGCAATCAGCCCCAGCATTTT. Encoded protein: CASAEASNQPQHF. The chain is built from TRBV19 and TRBJ1-5, with D uncertain. CDR1 is LNHDA, CDR2 SQIVND, per germline (reference sequence). Trimming pared 8 bases from V and 0 bases from J, leaving 8 bases between. The CDR3 totals 13 residues.

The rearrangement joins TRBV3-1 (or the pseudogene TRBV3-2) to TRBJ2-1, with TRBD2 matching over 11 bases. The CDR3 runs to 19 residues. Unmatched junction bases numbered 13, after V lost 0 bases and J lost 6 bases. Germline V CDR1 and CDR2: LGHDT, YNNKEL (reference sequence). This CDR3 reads CASSQDLGSGRASPNEQFF. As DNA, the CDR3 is TGTGCCAGCAGCCAAGATCTCGGTAGCGGGAGGGCTTCTCCCAATGAGCAGTTCTTC.

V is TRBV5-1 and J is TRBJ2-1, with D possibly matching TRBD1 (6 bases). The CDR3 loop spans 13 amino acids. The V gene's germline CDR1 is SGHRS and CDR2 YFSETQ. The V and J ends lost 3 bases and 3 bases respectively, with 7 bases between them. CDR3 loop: CASSSDSYNEQFF. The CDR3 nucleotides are TGCGCCAGCAGCTCGGACAGCTACAATGAGCAGTTCTTC.

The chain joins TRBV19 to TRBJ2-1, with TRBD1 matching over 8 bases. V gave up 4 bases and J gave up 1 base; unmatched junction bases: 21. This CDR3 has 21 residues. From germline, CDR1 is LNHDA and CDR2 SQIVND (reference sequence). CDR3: CASSTPWTGSLLSVSYNEQFF. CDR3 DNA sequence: TGTGCCAGTAGTACCCCATGGACAGGGAGTCTCCTCTCAGTATCCTACAATGAGCAGTTCTTC.

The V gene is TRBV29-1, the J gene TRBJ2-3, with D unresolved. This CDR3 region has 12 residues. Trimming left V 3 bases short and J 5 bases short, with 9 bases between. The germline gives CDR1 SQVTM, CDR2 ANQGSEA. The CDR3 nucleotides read TGCAGCGTTGACAGGATGGGAGATACGCAGTATTTT. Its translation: CSVDRMGDTQYF.

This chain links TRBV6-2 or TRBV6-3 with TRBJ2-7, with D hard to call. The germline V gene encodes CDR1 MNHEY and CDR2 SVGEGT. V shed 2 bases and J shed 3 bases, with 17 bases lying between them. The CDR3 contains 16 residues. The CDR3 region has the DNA TGTGCCAGCAGTTACAGCGTGGCAACTGGCTTCTACGAGCAGTACTTC. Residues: CASSYSVATGFYEQYF.

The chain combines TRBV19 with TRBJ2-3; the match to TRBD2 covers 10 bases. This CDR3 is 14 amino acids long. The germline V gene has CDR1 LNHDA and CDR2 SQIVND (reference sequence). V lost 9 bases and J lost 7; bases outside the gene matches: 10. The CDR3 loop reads CASKPSGSANTQYF. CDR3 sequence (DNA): TGTGCCAGCAAGCCTAGCGGGAGTGCTAATACGCAGTATTTT.

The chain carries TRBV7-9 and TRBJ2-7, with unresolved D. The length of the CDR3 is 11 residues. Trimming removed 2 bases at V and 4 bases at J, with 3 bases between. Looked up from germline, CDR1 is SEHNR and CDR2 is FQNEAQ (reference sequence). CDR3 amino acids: CASSLSYEQYF. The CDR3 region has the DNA TGTGCCAGCAGCTTATCTTACGAGCAGTACTTC.

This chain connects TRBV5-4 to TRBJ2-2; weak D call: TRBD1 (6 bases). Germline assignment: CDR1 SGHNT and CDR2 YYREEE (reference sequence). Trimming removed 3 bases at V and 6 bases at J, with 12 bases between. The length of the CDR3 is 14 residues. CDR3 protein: CASSYRVEAGELFF. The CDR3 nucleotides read TGTGCCAGCAGCTACAGGGTCGAGGCCGGGGAGCTGTTTTTT.

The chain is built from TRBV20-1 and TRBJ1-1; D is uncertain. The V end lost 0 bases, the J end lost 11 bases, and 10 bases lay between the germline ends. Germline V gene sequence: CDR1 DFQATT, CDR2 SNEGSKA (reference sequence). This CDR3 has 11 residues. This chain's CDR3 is CSARDARSAFF. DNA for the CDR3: TGCAGTGCTAGAGACGCTAGGTCGGCTTTCTTT.

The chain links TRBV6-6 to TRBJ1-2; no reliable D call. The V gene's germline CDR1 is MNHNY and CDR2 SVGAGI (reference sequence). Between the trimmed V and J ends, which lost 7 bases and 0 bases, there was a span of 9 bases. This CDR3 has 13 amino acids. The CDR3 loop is CASNQVANYGYTF. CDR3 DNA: TGTGCCAGCAACCAAGTAGCTAACTATGGCTACACCTTC.

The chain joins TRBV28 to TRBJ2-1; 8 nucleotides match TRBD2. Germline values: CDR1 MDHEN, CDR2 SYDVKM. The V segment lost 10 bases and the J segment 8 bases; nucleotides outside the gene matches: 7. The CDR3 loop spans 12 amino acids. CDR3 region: CATQREFYEQFF. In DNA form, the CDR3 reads TGTGCCACCCAGCGGGAGTTCTATGAGCAGTTCTTC.

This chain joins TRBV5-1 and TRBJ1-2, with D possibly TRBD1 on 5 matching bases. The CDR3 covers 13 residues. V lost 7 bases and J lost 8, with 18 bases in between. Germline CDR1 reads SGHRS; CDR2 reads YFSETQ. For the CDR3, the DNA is TGCGCCAGCCGCGGGGGTCAGGCTGACGGCTACACCTTC. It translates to CASRGGQADGYTF. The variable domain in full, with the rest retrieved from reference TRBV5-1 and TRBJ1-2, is KAGVTQTPRYLIKTRGQQVTLSCSPISGHRSVSWYQQTPGQGLQFLFEYFSETQRNKGNFPGRFSGRQFSNSRSEMNVSTLELGDSALYLCASRGGQADGYTFGSGTRLTVV.

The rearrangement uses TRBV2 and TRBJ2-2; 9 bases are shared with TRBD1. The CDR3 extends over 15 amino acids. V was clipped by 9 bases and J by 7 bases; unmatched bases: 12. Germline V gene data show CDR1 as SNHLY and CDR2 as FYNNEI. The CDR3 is CASGGQGRLSGELFF. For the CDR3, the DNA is TGTGCCAGTGGCGGACAGGGGAGGCTCAGCGGGGAGCTGTTTTTT.

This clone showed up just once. CDR3 region: CASWDSSTDTQYF. CDR3 bases: TGCGCCAGCTGGGACTCTAGCACAGATACGCAGTATTTT. The rearrangement links TRBV5-1 to TRBJ2-3; tentatively, D is TRBD2 (6 bases). Trimming removed 7 bases at V and 0 bases at J, with 9 bases between. Germline V gene sequence: CDR1 SGHRS, CDR2 YFSETQ. The CDR3 sequence is 13 residues long.

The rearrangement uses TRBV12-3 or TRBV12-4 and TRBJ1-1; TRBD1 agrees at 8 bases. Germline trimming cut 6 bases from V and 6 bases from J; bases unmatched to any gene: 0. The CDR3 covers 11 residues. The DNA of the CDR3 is TGTGCCAGCAGACAGGGGGCTGAAGCTTTCTTT. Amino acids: CASRQGAEAFF.

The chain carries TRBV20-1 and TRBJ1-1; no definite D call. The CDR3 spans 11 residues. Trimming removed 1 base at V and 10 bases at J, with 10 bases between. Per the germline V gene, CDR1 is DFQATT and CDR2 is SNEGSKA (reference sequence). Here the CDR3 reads CSARVIPRAFF. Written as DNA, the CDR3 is TGCAGTGCTAGAGTAATCCCTCGAGCTTTCTTT.

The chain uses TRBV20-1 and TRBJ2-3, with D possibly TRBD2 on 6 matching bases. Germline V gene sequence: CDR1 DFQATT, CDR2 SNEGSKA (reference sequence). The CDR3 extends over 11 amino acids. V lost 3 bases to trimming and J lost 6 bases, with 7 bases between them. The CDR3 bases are TGCAGTGCTAGTCGGGGGGATACGCAGTATTTT. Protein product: CSASRGDTQYF.

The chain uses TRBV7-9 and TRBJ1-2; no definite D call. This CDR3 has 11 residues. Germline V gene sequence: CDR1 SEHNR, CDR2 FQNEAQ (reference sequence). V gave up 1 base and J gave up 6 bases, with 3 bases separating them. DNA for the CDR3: TGTGCCAGCAGCTTAGGCGATGGCTACACCTTC. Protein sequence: CASSLGDGYTF.

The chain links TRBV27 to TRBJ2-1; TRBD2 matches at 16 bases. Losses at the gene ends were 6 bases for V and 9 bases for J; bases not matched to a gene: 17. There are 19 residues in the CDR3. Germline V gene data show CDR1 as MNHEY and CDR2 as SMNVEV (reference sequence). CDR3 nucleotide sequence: TGTGCCAGCAGCACCACTCCGGGACTAGCGGGAGGGGTCCGTGGTGAGCAGTTCTTC. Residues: CASSTTPGLAGGVRGEQFF.

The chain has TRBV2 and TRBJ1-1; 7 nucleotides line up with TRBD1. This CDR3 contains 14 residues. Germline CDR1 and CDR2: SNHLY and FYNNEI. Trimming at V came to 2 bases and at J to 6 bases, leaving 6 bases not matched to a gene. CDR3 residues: CASSERTGPSEAFF. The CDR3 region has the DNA TGTGCCAGCAGTGAAAGGACAGGTCCATCTGAAGCTTTCTTT.

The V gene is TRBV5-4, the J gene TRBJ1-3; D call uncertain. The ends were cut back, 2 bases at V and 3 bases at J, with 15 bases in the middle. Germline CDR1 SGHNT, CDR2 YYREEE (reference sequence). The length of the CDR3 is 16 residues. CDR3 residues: CASSFLDGIGGNTIYF. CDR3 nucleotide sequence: TGTGCCAGCAGCTTCCTAGATGGTATAGGTGGAAACACCATATATTTT.